One sample yielded the 17 T cell receptor beta chains listed below, sequenced in a study of shared clonotypes between healthy human individuals. The repertoire was sequenced with immunoSEQ multiplex PCR; TCRdb's copy has only in-frame clones and lacks some. The sample carries 2 million to 3 million clones, over 85% recorded once. Input material: naive CD4+ T cells from PBMCs. Subset denoted: CD45RA+ positively selected. These receptors were taken from a man aged 18 to 30 in good health. Some clones in this sample may be carry-over from other donors' samples.

The V gene is TRBV19, the J gene TRBJ2-7, with 10 nucleotides matching TRBD1. The CDR3 contains 16 residues. Germline assignment: CDR1 LNHDA and CDR2 SQIVND (reference sequence). The V segment lost 3 bases and the J segment 3 bases; nucleotides outside the gene matches: 8. The CDR3: CASSMTRDRGYYEQYF. CDR3 DNA sequence: TGTGCCAGTAGTATGACTCGGGACAGGGGATACTACGAGCAGTACTTC.

Notes on this clone: A read error may explain this, as a much larger clone is one base away. The rearrangement joins TRBV7-8 to TRBJ2-1; 10 bases agree with TRBD2. V lost 4 bases, J lost 4 bases, and 4 bases stayed unmatched. The CDR3 length is 15 residues. Germline V gives CDR1 SGHVS, CDR2 FQNEAQ. The CDR3 loop reads CASSSGLADYNEQFF. CDR3 nucleotide sequence: TGTGCCAGCAGCTCCGGACTAGCGGATTACAATGAGCAGTTCTTC.

The chain combines TRBV7-2 with TRBJ2-1; maybe TRBD2 (5 bases). The CDR3 sequence is 13 residues long. The germline gives CDR1 SGHTA, CDR2 FQGNSA. V was cut by 1 base and J by 9 bases, with 10 bases left in between. The CDR3 DNA reads as TGTGCCAGCAGCTTAGGTGTGGGGAGTGAGCAGTTCTTC. This gives the protein CASSLGVGSEQFF.

V gene TRBV25-1 combines with J gene TRBJ2-5; D gene unclear. CDR1 MGHDK and CDR2 SYGVNS come from the germline V gene. V was pared by 1 base and J by 3 bases, with 9 bases between. There are 14 residues in the CDR3. The CDR3 region is CASSEFGLEETQYF. The CDR3 coding sequence is TGTGCCAGCAGTGAATTTGGATTAGAAGAGACCCAGTACTTC.

In regard to this clone: Other DNA sequences within the sample encode an identical CDR3. This chain uses TRBV2 with TRBJ1-5; 8 positions match TRBD1. The J segment lost 1 base and the V segment lost 6 bases, leaving 2 bases of the junction unmatched. The germline V gene encodes CDR1 SNHLY and CDR2 FYNNEI. The CDR3 loop spans 14 amino acids. The CDR3 is CASSAGGSNQPQHF. CDR3 in DNA: TGTGCCAGCAGCGCAGGGGGCAGCAATCAGCCCCAGCATTTT.

This chain connects TRBV27 to TRBJ2-7; 7 bases fit TRBD1. The CDR3 runs to 16 residues. Germline loops: CDR1 MNHEY, CDR2 SMNVEV (reference sequence). V dropped 6 bases and J dropped 0; count of bases not matched to a gene: 11. For the CDR3, the DNA is TGTGCCAGCAGGACAGGGTTTGTGGACAGCTCCTACGAGCAGTACTTC. Translation: CASRTGFVDSSYEQYF.

To note about this clone: The same CDR3 is also encoded by other DNA sequences in this sample. V and J are TRBV6-5 and TRBJ2-7; 8 positions agree with TRBD2. The ends lost 6 bases at V and 0 bases at J; junction bases unmatched: 7. The germline V gene has CDR1 MNHEY and CDR2 SVGAGI. The CDR3 has 15 residues. The CDR3 protein is CASSRTSGSSYEQYF. DNA for the CDR3: TGTGCCAGCAGCCGAACTAGCGGTAGCTCCTACGAGCAGTACTTC.

V usage is TRBV11-2 and J usage is TRBJ2-7, with 11 nucleotides matching TRBD2. Germline lookup yields CDR1 SGHAT and CDR2 FQNNGV. V dropped 6 bases and J dropped 6; count of bases not matched to a gene: 19. The CDR3 loop spans 18 amino acids. CDR3 sequence: CASSLLAGANTLLGEQYF. The CDR3 coding sequence is TGTGCCAGCAGTCTACTAGCGGGAGCAAATACCCTACTGGGCGAGCAGTACTTC.

The chain joins TRBV5-3 to TRBJ2-7; D ambiguous. TRBV5-3 belongs to the ORF category, with a function that is uncertain. The ends were cut back, 0 bases at V and 3 bases at J, with 10 bases in the middle. This CDR3 spans 14 amino acids. DNA of the CDR3: TGTGCCAGAAGCTTGGCGGGCTTCTGCTACGAGCAGTACTTC. Encoded protein: CARSLAGFCYEQYF.

Only a few counts were recorded for this clone. The genes are TRBV28 and TRBJ1-1, with D possibly being TRBD1 (5 bases). The germline V gene encodes CDR1 MDHEN and CDR2 SYDVKM. V was cut by 7 bases and J by 5 bases, with 14 bases left in between. The CDR3 runs to 13 residues. CDR3 residues: CASMRGAVTEAFF. The CDR3 DNA reads TGTGCCAGCATGAGAGGGGCGGTGACTGAAGCTTTCTTT.

The chain couples TRBV7-3 to TRBJ2-1; 7 bases line up with TRBD2. Germline V lookup: CDR1 SGHTA, CDR2 FQGTGA. This CDR3 has 17 amino acids. J was trimmed by 0 bases and V by 5 bases; bases with no gene match: 10. As DNA, the CDR3 is TGTGCCAGCAGCCCCGGGACTACTTTAAGCTCCTACAATGAGCAGTTCTTC. It yields the protein CASSPGTTLSSYNEQFF.

In its sample, this clone was seen once. V is TRBV5-1 and J is TRBJ2-7, with a weak D call TRBD2 (6 bases). CDR1 is SGHRS, CDR2 YFSETQ, per germline. The CDR3 has 15 amino acids. The germline V and J ends were trimmed by 1 base and 4 bases, with 15 bases remaining between them. CDR3 coding DNA: TGCGCCAGCAGCTTGAGGTTAGCGGCCGGATACGAGCAGTACTTC. Translated: CASSLRLAAGYEQYF.

Points on this clone: The sample carries other DNA sequences with the same CDR3. V and J are TRBV9 and TRBJ2-7, with unresolved D. The V end was cut by 0 bases, the J end by 0 bases, with 7 bases between. CDR1 is SGDLS, CDR2 YYNGEE, per germline. The CDR3 is made up of 14 amino acids. The CDR3 bases are TGTGCCAGCAGCGTAGTGGGTTCCTCCTACGAGCAGTACTTC. Its protein is CASSVVGSSYEQYF. The variable domain in full, completed from reference TRBV9 and TRBJ2-7, reads DSGVTQTPKHLITATGQRVTLRCSPRSGDLSVYWYQQSLDQGLQFLIQYYNGEERAKGNILERFSAQQFPDLHSELNLSSLELGDSALYFCASSVVGSSYEQYFGPGTRLTVT.

The rearrangement uses TRBV5-4 and TRBJ2-3; tentative D call: TRBD2 (6 bases). The CDR3 is 13 residues long. Germline lookup yields CDR1 SGHNT and CDR2 YYREEE (reference sequence). Trimming cost V 2 bases and J 6 bases, with 10 bases left between them. The CDR3 spells CASSLTSSDTQYF. The CDR3 DNA follows: TGTGCCAGCAGCTTAACTAGCTCGGATACGCAGTATTTT.

The gene calls are TRBV4-1 and TRBJ2-3; 9 bases are shared with TRBD2. This CDR3 is 15 amino acids long. V lost 4 bases and J lost 4; bases outside the gene matches: 6. Per the germline V gene, CDR1 is MGHRA and CDR2 is YSYEKL. The CDR3 bases are TGCGCCAGCAGCCTGCCGGGACTAGCAGCAGATACGCAGTATTTT. Translated, it gives CASSLPGLAADTQYF.

V is TRBV30 and J is TRBJ2-7, with D perhaps matching TRBD1 (6 bases). CDR1 GTSNPN and CDR2 SVGIG come from the germline V gene (reference sequence). This CDR3 spans 16 amino acids. V lost 3 bases and J 2 bases, leaving 20 bases between the germline ends. Written as DNA, the CDR3 is TGTGCCTGGAGGCCCACAGGGAGCATAGGAGCCTACGAGCAGTACTTC. It encodes CAWRPTGSIGAYEQYF.

The chain employs TRBV5-1 and TRBJ2-1, with D possibly TRBD1 on 5 matching bases. CDR1 SGHRS and CDR2 YFSETQ come from the germline V gene. V lost 4 bases to trimming and J lost 6 bases, with 14 bases between them. This CDR3 comprises 14 residues. The CDR3 is CASSVPTGANEQFF. CDR3 coding DNA: TGCGCCAGCAGCGTCCCGACTGGGGCCAATGAGCAGTTCTTC.